The next 21 T cell receptor beta chains were all read from a single sample in a study of regulatory T cells in long-lasting Graves disease. Sample time point: newly diagnosed GD, antithyroid drugs for less than 3 months. The TCR library used RNA extracted from PBMCs. Through Arm-PCR of CDR3 regions and iRepertoire HTBI primers, TCR beta libraries were built. MiXCR was run by TCRdb on the multiplex PCR reads, yielding one entry per CDR3 protein. The table lists about 420,000 distinct CDR3 sequences, 16% of them singletons. This sample also belongs to another study, concerning T cells in Graves' hyperthyroidism and ophthalmopathy.

Here the sequenced sample was peripheral blood mononuclear cells (PBMCs), taken at new diagnosis, from a patient treated with antithyroid drugs. The receptors come from a woman between 18 and 29 years old with Graves disease.

In the case of this clonotype: A clone one base away is much larger, so this may be a read error. The chain combines TRBV7-9 with TRBJ2-1; TRBD1 matches at 10 bases. The V and J ends lost 5 bases and 10 bases, in that order; junction bases with no gene match: 11. This CDR3 has 15 amino acids. CDR1 is SEHNR and CDR2 is FQNEAQ in the germline V gene (reference sequence). The CDR3 coding sequence is TGTGCCAGCAGCCCACAGTGGACAGGGGGTTACGAGCAGTTCTTC. Translated, it gives CASSPQWTGGYEQFF.

This clonotype occurred many times. The V gene is TRBV12-3 or TRBV12-4, the J gene TRBJ2-3; tentatively, D is TRBD2 (6 bases). This CDR3 region has 13 residues. V was pared by 3 bases and J by 6 bases, with 10 bases between. CDR3 sequence: CASSFGSADTQYF. The CDR3 nucleotides are TGTGCCAGCAGTTTCGGGAGCGCGGATACGCAGTATTTT.

This clonotype was recorded many times. The chain is built from TRBV28 and TRBJ2-1, with D perhaps matching TRBD1 (5 bases). Germline V CDR1 and CDR2: MDHEN, SYDVKM. V dropped 4 bases and J dropped 6 bases, with 7 bases sitting between them. The CDR3 has 12 residues. CDR3 amino acids: CASSSDINEQFF. Here the CDR3 DNA reads TGTGCCAGCAGTTCGGACATCAATGAGCAGTTCTTC.

On this clonotype: This may stem from a read error, because a much larger clone lies one nucleotide away. The chain is built from TRBV2 and TRBJ2-2; 7 bases match TRBD1. In germline, CDR1 is SNHLY, CDR2 FYNNEI. The CDR3 is 17 residues long. As DNA, the CDR3 is TGTGCCAGCAGTTATACAGCCGACAGGGTGGGCACCGGGGAGCCGTTTTTT. Translation gives CASSYTADRVGTGEPFF. Together with reference TRBV2 and TRBJ2-2, the CDR3 gives the full variable domain: EPEVTQTPSHQVTQMGQEVILRCVPISNHLYFYWYRQILGQKVEFLVSFYNNEISEKSEIFDDQFSVERPDGSNFTLKIRSTKLEDSAMYFCASSYTADRVGTGEPFFGEGSRLTVL.

This clonotype was observed many times. V gene TRBV7-2 combines with J gene TRBJ2-3, with 14 nucleotides matching TRBD2. V gave up 5 bases and J gave up 7 bases; unmatched junction bases: 5. The CDR3 contains 15 residues. Germline CDR1 and CDR2: SGHTA and FQGNSA. The DNA of the CDR3 is TGTGCCAGCAGCACTGGGACTAGCGGGAGCCATACGCAGTATTTT. Translation: CASSTGTSGSHTQYF. The variable domain in full, with the rest retrieved from reference TRBV7-2 and TRBJ2-3, is GAGVSQSPSNKVTEKGKDVELRCDPISGHTALYWYRQSLGQGLEFLIYFQGNSAPDKSGLPSDRFSAERTGGSVSTLTIQRTQQEDSAVYLCASSTGTSGSHTQYFGPGTRLTVL.

The chain couples TRBV9 to TRBJ2-1; 11 positions match TRBD2. The V and J ends lost 3 bases and 4 bases, in that order; junction bases with no gene match: 6. The germline V gene encodes CDR1 SGDLS and CDR2 YYNGEE. The CDR3 loop spans 16 amino acids. CDR3 in DNA: TGTGCCAGCAGCGACCGTAGCGGGAGGGCTTACAATGAGCAGTTCTTC. Amino acid sequence: CASSDRSGRAYNEQFF.

V and J are TRBV6-2 or TRBV6-3 and TRBJ2-7, with a possible D match to TRBD1 (6 bases). Trimming took 10 bases from V and 6 from J, leaving 16 bases between them. This CDR3 has 12 residues. Germline V gene lookup returns CDR1 MNHEY and CDR2 SVGEGT. CDR3 region: CATTSLGAEQYF. DNA for the CDR3: TGTGCCACCACCTCACTGGGGGCCGAGCAGTACTTC.

Notes on this clonotype: This could be a read error, since a much larger clone is one nucleotide away. The chain is built from TRBV11-2 and TRBJ2-1, with 9 bases identical to TRBD1. J gave up 10 bases and V 5 bases, and 24 bases lay outside the gene matches. CDR1 is SGHAT and CDR2 is FQNNGV in the germline V gene. This CDR3 has 19 residues. CDR3 DNA: TGTGCCAGCAGCGGATCCGGGACAGGGACGTTGGGGCGAAGCTACGAGCAGTTCTTC. Amino acids: CASSGSGTGTLGRSYEQFF. The variable domain in full, completed from reference TRBV11-2 and TRBJ2-1, reads EAGVAQSPRYKIIEKRQSVAFWCNPISGHATLYWYQQILGQGPKLLIQFQNNGVVDDSQLPKDRFSAERLKGVDSTLKIQPAKLEDSAVYLCASSGSGTGTLGRSYEQFFGPGTRLTVL.

This clonotype has ten or more counts. V gene TRBV29-1 combines with J gene TRBJ1-2; D is possibly TRBD1 (5 bases). The V end was cut by 3 bases, the J end by 2 bases, with 10 bases between. This CDR3 region has 13 residues. CDR1 is SQVTM and CDR2 is ANQGSEA in the germline V gene. CDR3 amino acids: CSVDQDRNYGYTF. CDR3 in DNA: TGCAGCGTTGATCAAGACAGAAACTATGGCTACACCTTC. Looking up the rest from reference TRBV29-1 and TRBJ1-2 gives the full variable domain: SAVISQKPSRDICQRGTSLTIQCQVDSQVTMMFWYRQQPGQSLTLIATANQGSEATYESGFVIDKFPISRPNLTFSTLTVSNMSPEDSSIYLCSVDQDRNYGYTFGSGTRLTVV.

This clonotype was observed at least ten times. The CDR3, as DNA: TGTGCCAGCCACACGATGGGTCAGCCCCAGCATTTT. Residues: CASHTMGQPQHF. The chain couples TRBV28 to TRBJ1-5; D gene uncertain. CDR3 length: 12 residues. V was cut by 8 bases and J by 6 bases, with 11 bases left in between. Germline values: CDR1 MDHEN, CDR2 SYDVKM. Using reference TRBV28 and TRBJ1-5 for the parts outside the CDR3, the full variable domain is DVKVTQSSRYLVKRTGEKVFLECVQDMDHENMFWYRQDPGLGLRLIYFSYDVKMKEKGDIPEGYSVSREKKERFSLILESASTNQTSMYLCASHTMGQPQHFGDGTRLSIL.

This clonotype was counted a few times. The chain links TRBV4-1 to TRBJ2-1, with 10 bases that match TRBD2. From germline, CDR1 is MGHRA and CDR2 YSYEKL. The CDR3 length is 17 residues. V trimming: 1 base; J trimming: 10 bases; junction bases outside the gene matches: 13. Here the CDR3 DNA reads TGCGCCAGCAGCCAAGTAGGGTCTCAACTAGCGGGACCAGAGCAGTTCTTC. The encoded protein is CASSQVGSQLAGPEQFF.

This clonotype appeared a few times. The chain couples TRBV11-1 to TRBJ2-6, with D possibly being TRBD1 or TRBD2 (5 bases each). Per the germline V gene, CDR1 is SGHAT and CDR2 is FQDESV (reference sequence). Trimming pared 2 bases from V and 2 bases from J, leaving 10 bases between. The CDR3 is 16 amino acids. The CDR3 protein is CASSLPEGTGANVLTF. In DNA form, the CDR3 reads TGTGCCAGCAGCTTACCAGAGGGGACTGGGGCCAACGTCCTGACTTTC.

This clonotype turned up a few times. J is TRBJ2-5 and V is TRBV10-3; 11 positions match TRBD2. Matching the DNA end better, TRBJ2-1 makes the J call doubtful. The V gene's germline CDR1 is ENHRY and CDR2 SYGVKD. This CDR3 region has 18 residues. The CDR3 DNA reads TGTGCCATCAGTGGTGTTAGCGGGAGGGCCCCTACGGGCAATGAGCAGTTCTTC. Translating gives CAISGVSGRAPTGNEQFF.

This clonotype occurred many times. The chain joins TRBV5-1 to TRBJ2-1; 15 bases agree with TRBD2. CDR1 is SGHRS and CDR2 is YFSETQ in the germline V gene. The V gene end was trimmed by 0 bases and the J gene end by 7 bases; junction bases not matched to a gene: 20. The CDR3 length is 22 residues. CDR3 sequence (DNA): TGCGCCAGCAGCTTGGAAGGACTAGCGGGAGGGCCCTCGGTACTGGTGACGAATGAGCAGTTCTTC. It translates to CASSLEGLAGGPSVLVTNEQFF.

About this clonotype itself: A much larger clone lies one base from this, so it may be a read error. CDR3 sequence (DNA): TGCAGTGCTAGCGGGATGTACAATGAGCAGTACTTC. This codes for CSASGMYNEQYF. This chain uses TRBV20-1 with TRBJ2-1; maybe TRBD2 (5 bases). The J call could be wrong; TRBJ2-7 is a better fit for the DNA end. Germline V gives CDR1 DFQATT, CDR2 SNEGSKA (reference sequence). This CDR3 has 12 residues.

This clonotype appeared a few times. CDR3 region: CASSLLAGGLETQYF. CDR3 bases: TGCGCCAGCAGTTTACTAGCGGGAGGATTAGAGACCCAGTACTTC. The chain is built from TRBV5-1 and TRBJ2-1; TRBD2 matches at 12 bases. The J call may be mistaken, given a closer DNA end match to TRBJ2-5. There are 15 residues in the CDR3. CDR1 and CDR2 (germline): SGHRS, YFSETQ.

This clonotype has just a few counts. The CDR3 is CASSLGTGMISDEQFF. As DNA, the CDR3 is TGTGCCAGCAGCTTAGGGACAGGGATGATTAGCGATGAGCAGTTCTTC. V usage is TRBV7-9 and J usage is TRBJ2-1; the match to TRBD1 covers 8 bases. The V segment lost 1 base and the J segment 8 bases; nucleotides outside the gene matches: 10. The CDR3 loop spans 16 amino acids. Germline V gene data show CDR1 as SEHNR and CDR2 as FQNEAQ (reference sequence).

Concerning this clonotype itself: A single base separates this from a much larger clone, so it may be a read error. The CDR3 is CATDTGGMTDTQYF. The DNA for the CDR3 is TGTGCCACGGACACCGGGGGGATGACAGATACGCAGTATTTT. The genes are TRBV28 and TRBJ2-3; 7 bases map to TRBD2. The V segment lost 10 bases and the J segment 3 bases; nucleotides outside the gene matches: 10. Germline V lookup: CDR1 MDHEN, CDR2 SYDVKM. The CDR3 runs to 14 residues.

This clonotype showed up many times. V is TRBV12-3 or TRBV12-4 and J is TRBJ1-2; 7 bases are a match to TRBD1. The CDR3 extends over 15 amino acids. V lost 5 bases to trimming and J lost 4 bases; unmatched junction nucleotides: 10. Here the CDR3 DNA reads TGTGCCAGCAGTATGGGGACAGCCTACTCCTATGGCTACACCTTC. It translates to CASSMGTAYSYGYTF.

This clonotype was detected many times. The rearrangement joins TRBV2 to TRBJ2-3; D not resolved. The ends were cut back, 8 bases at V and 8 bases at J, with 17 bases in the middle. Germline V gene sequence: CDR1 SNHLY, CDR2 FYNNEI. The CDR3 runs to 13 residues. The CDR3 DNA follows: TGTGCCAGCGGCTTAAACCCCCCACCTACGCAGTATTTT. This codes for CASGLNPPPTQYF.

The table lists this clonotype with many counts. The chain couples TRBV12-3 or TRBV12-4 to TRBJ2-5, with TRBD1 matching 10 bases. The CDR3 is 13 residues long. V dropped 6 bases and J dropped 5; count of bases not matched to a gene: 3. CDR3 in amino acids: CASRTGGTETQYF. The CDR3 DNA follows: TGTGCCAGCAGGACAGGGGGCACCGAGACCCAGTACTTC.